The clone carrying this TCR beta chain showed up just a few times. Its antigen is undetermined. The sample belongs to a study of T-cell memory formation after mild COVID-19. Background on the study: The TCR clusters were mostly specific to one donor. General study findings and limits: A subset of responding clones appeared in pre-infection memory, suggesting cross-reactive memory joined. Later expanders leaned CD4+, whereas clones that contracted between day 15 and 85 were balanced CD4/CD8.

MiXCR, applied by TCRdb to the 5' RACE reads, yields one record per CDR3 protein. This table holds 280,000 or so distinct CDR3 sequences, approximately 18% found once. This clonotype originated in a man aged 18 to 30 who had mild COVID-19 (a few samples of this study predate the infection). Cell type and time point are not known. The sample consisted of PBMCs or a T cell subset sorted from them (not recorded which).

This chain's CDR3 is CSVLDGELFF. In nucleotides, the CDR3 is TGCAGCGTTCTCGACGGGGAGCTGTTTTTT. The chain recombines TRBV29-1 with TRBJ2-2; D call uncertain. Germline V lookup: CDR1 SQVTM, CDR2 ANQGSEA. The CDR3 consists of 10 residues. Trimming took 5 bases from V and 7 from J, leaving 5 bases between them.